The source of this T cell receptor (beta chain) is a study of Graves' ophthalmopathy and Graves' hyperthyroidism. This clonotype was seen more than once but under ten times. The V end lost 3 bases, the J end lost 4 bases, and 18 bases lay between the germline ends. This CDR3 spans 17 amino acids. CDR1 is SEHNR and CDR2 is FQNEAQ in the germline V gene (reference sequence). CDR3 regions of TCR beta were amplified from RNA transcripts. Second-round multiplex PCR followed a first-round RT-PCR using HTBI primers. Using its own MiXCR run on the multiplex PCR reads, TCRdb lists one record per CDR3 protein. The table records over a million distinct CDR3 sequences, 35% to 45% of them present only once.

Sequencing was carried out using peripheral blood or thyroid tissue (not recorded which). V and J are TRBV7-9 and TRBJ2-2; possibly TRBD2 for D (5 bases). The TCR comes from an adult man with Graves' hyperthyroidism. The CDR3 DNA is TGTGCCAGCAGCTTCCAAGAGGCCCCGGCGGGCACCGGGGAGCTGTTTTTT. Its protein is CASSFQEAPAGTGELFF. The variable domain in full, completed from reference TRBV7-9 and TRBJ2-2, reads DTGVSQNPRHKITKRGQNVTFRCDPISEHNRLYWYRQTLGQGPEFLTYFQNEAQLEKSRLLSDRFSAERPKGSFSTLEIQRTEQGDSAMYLCASSFQEAPAGTGELFFGEGSRLTVL.